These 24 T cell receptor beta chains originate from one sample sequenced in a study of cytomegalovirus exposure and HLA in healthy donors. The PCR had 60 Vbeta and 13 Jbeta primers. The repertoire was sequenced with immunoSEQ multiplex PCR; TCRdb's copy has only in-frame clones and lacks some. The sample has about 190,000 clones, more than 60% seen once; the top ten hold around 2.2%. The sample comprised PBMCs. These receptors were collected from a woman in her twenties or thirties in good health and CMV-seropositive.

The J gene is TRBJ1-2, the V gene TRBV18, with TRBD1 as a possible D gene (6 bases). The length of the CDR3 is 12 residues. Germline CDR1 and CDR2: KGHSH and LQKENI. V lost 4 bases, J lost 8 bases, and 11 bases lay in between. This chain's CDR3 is CASSQAGDGYTF. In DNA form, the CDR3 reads TGTGCCAGCTCACAGGCAGGGGACGGCTACACCTTC.

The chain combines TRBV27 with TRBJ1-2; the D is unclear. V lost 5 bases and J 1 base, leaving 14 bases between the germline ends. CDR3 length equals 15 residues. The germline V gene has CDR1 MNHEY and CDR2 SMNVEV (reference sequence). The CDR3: CASSPQGRLNYGYTF. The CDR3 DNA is TGTGCCAGCAGTCCTCAAGGCAGACTTAACTATGGCTACACCTTC.

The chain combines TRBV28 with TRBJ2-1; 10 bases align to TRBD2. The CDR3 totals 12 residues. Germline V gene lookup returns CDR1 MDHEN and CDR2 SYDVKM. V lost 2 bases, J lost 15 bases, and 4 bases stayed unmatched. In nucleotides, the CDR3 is TGTGCCAGCAGTTTACTAGCGGGAGTTCGGTTCTTC. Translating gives CASSLLAGVRFF.

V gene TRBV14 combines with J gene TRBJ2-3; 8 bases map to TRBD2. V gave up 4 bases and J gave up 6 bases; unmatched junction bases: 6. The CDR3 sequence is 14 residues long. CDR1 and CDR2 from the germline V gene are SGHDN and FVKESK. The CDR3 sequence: CASSLAGLHDTQYF. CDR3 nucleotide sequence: TGTGCCAGCAGCCTAGCGGGATTACACGATACGCAGTATTTT. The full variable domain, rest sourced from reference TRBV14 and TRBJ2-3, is EAGVTQFPSHSVIEKGQTVTLRCDPISGHDNLYWYRRVMGKEIKFLLHFVKESKQDESGMPNNRFLAERTGGTYSTLKVQPAELEDSGVYFCASSLAGLHDTQYFGPGTRLTVL.

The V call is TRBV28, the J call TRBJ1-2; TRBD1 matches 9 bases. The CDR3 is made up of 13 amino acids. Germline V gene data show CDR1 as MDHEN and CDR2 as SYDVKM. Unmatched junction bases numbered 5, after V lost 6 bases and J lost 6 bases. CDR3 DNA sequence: TGTGCCAGCAGCCGGACAGGGGTGGATGGCTACACCTTC. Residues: CASSRTGVDGYTF.

The CDR3 DNA is TGCAGCGTTTCAGGGGGCGCAGACGGCTACACCTTC. As protein: CSVSGGADGYTF. V is TRBV29-1 and J is TRBJ1-2; 8 bases are a match to TRBD1. Germline CDR1 and CDR2: SQVTM and ANQGSEA. The junction had 7 bases not matched to a gene; V was cut back by 5 bases and J by 8 bases. The CDR3 sequence is 12 residues long.

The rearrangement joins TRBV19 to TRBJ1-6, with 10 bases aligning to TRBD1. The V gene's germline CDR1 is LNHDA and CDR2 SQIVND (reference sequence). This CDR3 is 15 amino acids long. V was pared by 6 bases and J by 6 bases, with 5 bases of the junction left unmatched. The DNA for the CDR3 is TGTGCCAGTAGACCGGGACAGGGGCCTAATTCACCCCTCCACTTT. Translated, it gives CASRPGQGPNSPLHF.

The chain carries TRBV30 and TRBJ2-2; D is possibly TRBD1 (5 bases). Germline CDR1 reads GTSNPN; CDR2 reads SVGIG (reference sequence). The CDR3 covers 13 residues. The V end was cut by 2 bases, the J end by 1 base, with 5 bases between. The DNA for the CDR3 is TGTGCCTGGAGTACAGGGAACACCGGGGAGCTGTTTTTT. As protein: CAWSTGNTGELFF.

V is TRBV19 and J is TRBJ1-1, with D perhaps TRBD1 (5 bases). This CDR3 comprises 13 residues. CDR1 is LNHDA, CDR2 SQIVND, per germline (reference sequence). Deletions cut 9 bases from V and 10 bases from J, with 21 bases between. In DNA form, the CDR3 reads TGTGCCAGGAATACGGGACCCGGCGGGGGAGCTTTCTTT. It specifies CARNTGPGGGAFF.

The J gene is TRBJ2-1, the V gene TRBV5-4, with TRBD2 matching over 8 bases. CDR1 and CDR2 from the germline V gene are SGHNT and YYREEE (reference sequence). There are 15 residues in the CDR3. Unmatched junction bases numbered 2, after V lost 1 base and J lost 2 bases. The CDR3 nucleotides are TGTGCCAGCAGCTTGAGCGGGGGTGCCTACAATGAGCAGTTCTTC. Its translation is CASSLSGGAYNEQFF.

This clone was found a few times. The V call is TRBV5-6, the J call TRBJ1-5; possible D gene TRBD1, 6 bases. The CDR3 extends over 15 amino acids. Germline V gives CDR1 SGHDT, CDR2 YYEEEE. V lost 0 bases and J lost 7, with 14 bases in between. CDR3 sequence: CASSLGWGGSQPQHF. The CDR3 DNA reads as TGTGCCAGCAGCTTGGGATGGGGGGGCAGCCAGCCCCAGCATTTT.

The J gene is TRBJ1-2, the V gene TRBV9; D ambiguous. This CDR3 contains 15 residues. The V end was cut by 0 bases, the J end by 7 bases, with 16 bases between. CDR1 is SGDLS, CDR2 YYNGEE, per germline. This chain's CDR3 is CASSVDNLGLGGYTF. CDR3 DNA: TGTGCCAGCAGCGTAGATAATCTGGGCTTAGGTGGCTACACCTTC.

The CDR3 spells CASSSDSGRYWGYNEQFF. CDR3 sequence (DNA): TGTGCCAGCAGCTCCGATAGCGGGAGGTACTGGGGATACAATGAGCAGTTCTTC. The V call is TRBV5-4, the J call TRBJ2-1; the match to TRBD2 covers 10 bases. Looked up from germline, CDR1 is SGHNT and CDR2 is YYREEE (reference sequence). J was trimmed by 4 bases and V by 3 bases; bases with no gene match: 13. CDR3 length: 18 amino acids.

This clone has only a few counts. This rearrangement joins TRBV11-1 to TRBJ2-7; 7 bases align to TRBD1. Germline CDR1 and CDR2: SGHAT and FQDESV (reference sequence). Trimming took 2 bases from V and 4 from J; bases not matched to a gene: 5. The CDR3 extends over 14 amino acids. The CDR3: CASSLTTGLYEQYF. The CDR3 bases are TGTGCCAGCAGCTTAACGACAGGGCTTTACGAGCAGTACTTC.

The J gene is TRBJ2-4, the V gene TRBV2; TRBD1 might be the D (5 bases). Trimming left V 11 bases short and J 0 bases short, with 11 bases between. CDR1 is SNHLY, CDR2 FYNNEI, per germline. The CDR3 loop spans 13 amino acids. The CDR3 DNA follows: TGTGCCGGTCAGGGTGTAGCCAAAAACATTCAGTACTTC. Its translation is CAGQGVAKNIQYF.

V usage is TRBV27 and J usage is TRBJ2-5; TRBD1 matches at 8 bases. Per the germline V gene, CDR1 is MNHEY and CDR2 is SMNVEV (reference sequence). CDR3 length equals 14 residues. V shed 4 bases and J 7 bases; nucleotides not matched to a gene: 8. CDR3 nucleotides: TGTGCCAGCAGTTCGGGGACAGGCGAAGGGACCCAGTACTTC. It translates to CASSSGTGEGTQYF.

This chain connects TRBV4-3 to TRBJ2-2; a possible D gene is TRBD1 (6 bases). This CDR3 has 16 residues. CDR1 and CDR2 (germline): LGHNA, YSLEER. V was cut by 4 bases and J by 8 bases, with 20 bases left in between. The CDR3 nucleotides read TGCGCCAGCAGCCGATTTTCCGACAGGACCGGAGGGGAGCTGTTTTTT. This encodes CASSRFSDRTGGELFF.

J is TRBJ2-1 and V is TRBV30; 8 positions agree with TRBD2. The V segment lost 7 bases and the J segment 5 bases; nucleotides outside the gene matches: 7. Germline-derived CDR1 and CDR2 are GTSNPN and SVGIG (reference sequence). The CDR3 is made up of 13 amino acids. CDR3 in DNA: TGTGCCTTTCCCCGCGGGAGGAACAATGAGCAGTTCTTC. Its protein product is CAFPRGRNNEQFF.

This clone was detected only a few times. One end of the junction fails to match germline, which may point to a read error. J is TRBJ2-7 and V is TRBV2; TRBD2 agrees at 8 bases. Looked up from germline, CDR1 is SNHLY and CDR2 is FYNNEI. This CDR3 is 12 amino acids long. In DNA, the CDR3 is TGTGCCAGCAGAGTGCCGGGAGGGACCGTGAAGTTC. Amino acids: CASRVPGGTVKF.

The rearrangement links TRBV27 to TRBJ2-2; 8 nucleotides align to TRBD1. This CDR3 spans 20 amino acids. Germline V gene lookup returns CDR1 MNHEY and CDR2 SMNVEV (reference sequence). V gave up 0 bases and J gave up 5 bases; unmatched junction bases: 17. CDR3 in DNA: TGTGCCAGCAGTTTATCTGGGACAGGAGGCCGTCGCGAGGGGACCGGGGAGCTGTTTTTT. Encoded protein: CASSLSGTGGRREGTGELFF.

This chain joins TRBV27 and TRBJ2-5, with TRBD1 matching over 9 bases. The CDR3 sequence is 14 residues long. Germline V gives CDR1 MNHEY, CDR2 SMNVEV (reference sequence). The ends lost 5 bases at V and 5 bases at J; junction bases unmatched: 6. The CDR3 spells CASSRTGVWETQYF. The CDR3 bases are TGTGCCAGCAGTAGGACAGGGGTTTGGGAGACCCAGTACTTC.

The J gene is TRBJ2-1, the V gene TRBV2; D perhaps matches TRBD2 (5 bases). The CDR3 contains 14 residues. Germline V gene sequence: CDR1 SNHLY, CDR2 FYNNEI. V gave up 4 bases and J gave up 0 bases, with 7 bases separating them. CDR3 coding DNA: TGTGCCAGCAGTGTAGCGAGCTCCTACAATGAGCAGTTCTTC. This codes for CASSVASSYNEQFF.

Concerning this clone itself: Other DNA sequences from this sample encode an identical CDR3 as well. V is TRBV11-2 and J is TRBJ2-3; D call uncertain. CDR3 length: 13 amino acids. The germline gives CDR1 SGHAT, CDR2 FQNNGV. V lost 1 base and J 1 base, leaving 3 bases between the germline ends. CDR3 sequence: CASSLAGTDTQYF. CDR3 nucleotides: TGTGCCAGCAGCTTAGCAGGCACAGATACGCAGTATTTT.

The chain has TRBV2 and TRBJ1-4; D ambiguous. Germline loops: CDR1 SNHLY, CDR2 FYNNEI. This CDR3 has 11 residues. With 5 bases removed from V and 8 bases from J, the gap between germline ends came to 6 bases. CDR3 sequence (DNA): TGTGCCAGCAGTCCGGTGGAAAAACTGTTTTTT. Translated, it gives CASSPVEKLFF.